Following are 29 T cell receptor beta chains from one sample sequenced in a study of T cell changes during pregnancy in multiple sclerosis. Sequencing used immunoSEQ multiplex PCR; TCRdb keeps in-frame clones, though not all of them. The repertoire has about 59,000 clones, 85% to 95% of them found once; the top ten carry less than 0.45%. The source material was CD4+ T cells from peripheral blood mononuclear cells, sampled before pregnancy. The receptors were gathered from a female donor with multiple sclerosis, enrolled in a pregnancy study.

V usage is TRBV18 and J usage is TRBJ2-7, with 7 bases aligning to TRBD1. The CDR3 spans 16 residues. Germline CDR1 and CDR2: KGHSH and LQKENI. The V and J ends lost 5 bases and 0 bases, in that order; junction bases with no gene match: 10. The CDR3 sequence is CASSGTTGKSSYEQYF. CDR3 sequence (DNA): TGTGCCAGCTCAGGTACGACAGGGAAAAGCTCCTACGAGCAGTACTTC.

This chain joins TRBV7-9 and TRBJ1-6; 7 nucleotides match TRBD1. J gave up 9 bases and V 0 bases, and 5 bases lay outside the gene matches. The CDR3 consists of 15 residues. The germline V gene encodes CDR1 SEHNR and CDR2 FQNEAQ (reference sequence). This CDR3 reads CASSLASGGGSPLHF. The CDR3 DNA reads TGTGCCAGCAGCTTAGCGTCAGGGGGAGGTTCACCCCTCCACTTT.

The chain links TRBV28 to TRBJ2-4; perhaps TRBD1 as D (6 bases). This CDR3 has 15 amino acids. Germline V gene sequence: CDR1 MDHEN, CDR2 SYDVKM. V was shortened by 3 bases and J by 1 base, with 10 bases between the two germline ends. CDR3 residues: CASSLPGVAKNIQYF. In DNA form, the CDR3 reads TGTGCCAGCAGTTTGCCAGGGGTCGCCAAAAACATTCAGTACTTC.

This clone has only one observation. V usage is TRBV19 and J usage is TRBJ2-7, with D possibly being TRBD1 (5 bases). V lost 5 bases, J lost 4 bases, and 6 bases lay in between. The CDR3 covers 11 residues. Per germline, CDR1 LNHDA and CDR2 SQIVND (reference sequence). CDR3 coding DNA: TGTGCCAGTAGTGACAGTTACGAGCAGTACTTC. It is translated as CASSDSYEQYF.

V and J are TRBV7-9 and TRBJ2-1; 11 nucleotides match TRBD2. CDR3 length equals 16 residues. Germline CDR1 is SEHNR and CDR2 is FQNEAQ (reference sequence). Germline trimming cut 5 bases from V and 0 bases from J; bases unmatched to any gene: 3. The CDR3 is CASSPTSGSSYNEQFF. The CDR3 DNA reads TGTGCCAGCAGCCCTACTAGCGGGAGCTCCTACAATGAGCAGTTCTTC.

The chain couples TRBV5-4 to TRBJ2-1; no clear D. Germline assignment: CDR1 SGHNT and CDR2 YYREEE (reference sequence). This CDR3 is built from 15 residues. The germline V and J ends were trimmed by 0 bases and 0 bases, with 7 bases remaining between them. In nucleotides, the CDR3 is TGTGCCAGCAGCTTGGAGCCAAGCTCCTACAATGAGCAGTTCTTC. Amino acid sequence: CASSLEPSSYNEQFF.

The chain recombines TRBV6-6 with TRBJ1-5, with 7 bases lining up with TRBD1. Germline loops: CDR1 MNHNY, CDR2 SVGAGI (reference sequence). V lost 6 bases to trimming and J lost 0 bases; unmatched junction nucleotides: 5. The CDR3 covers 15 residues. The CDR3 spells CASSLTGISNQPQHF. CDR3 coding DNA: TGTGCCAGCAGCCTGACAGGGATTAGCAATCAGCCCCAGCATTTT.

The chain joins TRBV4-3 to TRBJ2-2, with unresolved D. Between the trimmed V and J ends, which lost 1 base and 7 bases, there was a span of 13 bases. CDR3 length: 15 amino acids. From germline, CDR1 is LGHNA and CDR2 YSLEER. The CDR3 reads CASSQATVRGGELFF. In nucleotides, the CDR3 is TGCGCCAGCAGCCAAGCCACCGTCAGAGGCGGGGAGCTGTTTTTT.

This clone was recorded once. The chain recombines TRBV6-5 with TRBJ2-7; TRBD1 matches 9 bases. Per germline, CDR1 MNHEY and CDR2 SVGAGI. This CDR3 has 14 amino acids. V gave up 0 bases and J gave up 4 bases; unmatched junction bases: 1. This CDR3 reads CASSYSDRGYEQYF. CDR3 coding DNA: TGTGCCAGCAGTTACTCGGACAGGGGTTACGAGCAGTACTTC.

The J gene is TRBJ2-1, the V gene TRBV30; TRBD2 aligns across 14 bases. J gave up 3 bases and V 1 base, and 11 bases lay outside the gene matches. CDR1 and CDR2 from the germline V gene are GTSNPN and SVGIG (reference sequence). This CDR3 region has 19 residues. CDR3 DNA sequence: TGTGCCTGGAGTGGAGGGACTAGCGGGAGACGGGGGTTCTACAATGAGCAGTTCTTC. It codes for CAWSGGTSGRRGFYNEQFF.

This sequence joins TRBV27 and TRBJ1-2, with a possible D match to TRBD1 (5 bases). This CDR3 is 12 amino acids long. Germline loops: CDR1 MNHEY, CDR2 SMNVEV (reference sequence). V lost 5 bases to trimming and J lost 4 bases, with 8 bases between them. The DNA of the CDR3 is TGTGCCAGCAGTGACAGTCCCTATGGCTACACCTTC. Encoded protein: CASSDSPYGYTF.

The gene calls are TRBV6-1 and TRBJ2-5; 10 nucleotides line up with TRBD1. Germline V gives CDR1 MNHNS, CDR2 SASEGT. The CDR3 is made up of 15 amino acids. The V and J ends lost 4 bases and 5 bases, in that order; junction bases with no gene match: 7. CDR3: CASSGDRGGRETQYF. The CDR3 coding sequence is TGTGCCAGCAGTGGGGACAGGGGCGGAAGGGAGACCCAGTACTTC.

This CDR3 reads CASSLQGLNQETQYF. For the CDR3, the DNA is TGCGCCAGCAGCTTGCAGGGCTTAAACCAAGAGACCCAGTACTTC. This chain joins TRBV5-1 and TRBJ2-5; TRBD1 might be the D (5 bases). V was cut by 1 base and J by 0 bases, with 10 bases left in between. The CDR3 is made up of 15 amino acids. The V gene's germline CDR1 is SGHRS and CDR2 YFSETQ.

The V gene is TRBV29-1, the J gene TRBJ1-5; 10 positions match TRBD1. Per the germline V gene, CDR1 is SQVTM and CDR2 is ANQGSEA. V was clipped by 8 bases and J by 2 bases; unmatched bases: 6. The CDR3 covers 14 residues. The CDR3 DNA sequence: TGCAGCTCGTGGACAGGGGGAGGCAATCAGCCCCAGCATTTT. Translation gives CSSWTGGGNQPQHF.

The V gene is TRBV13, the J gene TRBJ2-7, with 10 bases aligning to TRBD2. Germline V gene data show CDR1 as PRHDT and CDR2 as FYEKMQ (reference sequence). The CDR3 consists of 18 residues. The ends lost 4 bases at V and 1 base at J; junction bases unmatched: 13. CDR3 in amino acids: CASSSSLRTSGRSYEQYF. The CDR3 DNA reads TGTGCCAGCAGCTCCTCGCTTAGGACTAGCGGCCGTTCCTACGAGCAGTACTTC.

The sample holds one count of this clone. The J gene is TRBJ2-1, the V gene TRBV5-1; 7 bases align to TRBD2. V lost 0 bases and J lost 6; bases outside the gene matches: 9. Per germline, CDR1 SGHRS and CDR2 YFSETQ. The CDR3 sequence is 16 residues long. CDR3 loop: CASSLGGGGHSNEQFF. The CDR3 DNA is TGCGCCAGCAGCTTGGGTGGGGGAGGGCACTCCAATGAGCAGTTCTTC.

The rearrangement joins TRBV7-2 to TRBJ2-1; 15 positions agree with TRBD2. Looked up from germline, CDR1 is SGHTA and CDR2 is FQGNSA. V shed 5 bases and J 1 base; nucleotides not matched to a gene: 3. The CDR3 is 17 residues long. The CDR3 loop reads CASSRTSGRVSYNEQFF. In DNA, the CDR3 is TGTGCCAGCAGCAGGACTAGCGGGAGGGTGTCCTACAATGAGCAGTTCTTC.

The chain employs TRBV7-2 and TRBJ2-4, with TRBD1 matching 9 bases. Losses at the gene ends were 5 bases for V and 8 bases for J; bases not matched to a gene: 4. From germline, CDR1 is SGHTA and CDR2 FQGNSA. CDR3 length: 13 amino acids. The CDR3 here is CASSPRTGDIQYF. The DNA of the CDR3 is TGTGCCAGCAGCCCACGGACAGGGGACATTCAGTACTTC.

This chain joins TRBV6-4 and TRBJ2-1; 10 bases map to TRBD2. The CDR3 loop spans 16 amino acids. V gave up 2 bases and J gave up 8 bases; unmatched junction bases: 9. Germline V gene data show CDR1 as MRHNA and CDR2 as SNTAGT. CDR3 loop: CASSDDGASGSHEQFF. The CDR3 DNA sequence: TGTGCCAGCAGTGACGATGGGGCTAGCGGGAGCCATGAGCAGTTCTTC.

The sample holds one count of this clone. The chain is built from TRBV6-6 and TRBJ1-1, with 11 bases lining up with TRBD1. J lost 2 bases, V lost 6 bases, and 8 bases had no gene match. There are 16 residues in the CDR3. Germline V gene data show CDR1 as MNHNY and CDR2 as SVGAGI (reference sequence). In DNA form, the CDR3 reads TGTGCCAGCAGAACCGGGACAGGGGGAGGTAACACTGAAGCTTTCTTT. The encoded protein is CASRTGTGGGNTEAFF.

The chain uses TRBV7-9 and TRBJ1-1, with TRBD1 matching 7 bases. V was pared by 4 bases and J by 2 bases, with 7 bases of the junction left unmatched. Germline values: CDR1 SEHNR, CDR2 FQNEAQ (reference sequence). The CDR3 sequence is 15 residues long. CDR3 sequence reads: CASSSGGTVNTEAFF. In DNA form, the CDR3 reads TGTGCCAGCAGCTCGGGCGGGACAGTTAACACTGAAGCTTTCTTT. The full variable domain, rest sourced from reference TRBV7-9 and TRBJ1-1, is DTGVSQNPRHKITKRGQNVTFRCDPISEHNRLYWYRQTLGQGPEFLTYFQNEAQLEKSRLLSDRFSAERPKGSFSTLEIQRTEQGDSAMYLCASSSGGTVNTEAFFGQGTRLTVV.

The rearrangement links TRBV27 to TRBJ2-7, with D perhaps matching TRBD2 (6 bases). The CDR3 sequence is 13 residues long. From germline, CDR1 is MNHEY and CDR2 SMNVEV (reference sequence). V was trimmed by 7 bases and J by 5 bases, leaving 15 bases between them. CDR3 bases: TGTGCCAGCACTCCGGCCGGAGGGAACGAGCAGTACTTC. It codes for CASTPAGGNEQYF.

The rearrangement links TRBV27 to TRBJ2-7, with TRBD2 identical over 10 bases. The CDR3 loop spans 17 amino acids. Trimming at V came to 0 bases and at J to 1 base, leaving 6 bases not matched to a gene. Germline V CDR1 and CDR2: MNHEY, SMNVEV (reference sequence). CDR3 coding DNA: TGTGCCAGCAGTTTATCGAGTGCTAGCGGGAGTTCCTACGAGCAGTACTTC. The encoded protein is CASSLSSASGSSYEQYF.

The genes are TRBV30 and TRBJ2-5; 9 positions agree with TRBD2. Unmatched junction bases numbered 12, after V lost 6 bases and J lost 4 bases. The germline V gene encodes CDR1 GTSNPN and CDR2 SVGIG (reference sequence). The length of the CDR3 is 15 residues. In DNA form, the CDR3 reads TGTGCCTGCCAAAGGGATAGCGGGAGACGAGAGACCCAGTACTTC. Protein sequence: CACQRDSGRRETQYF.

The rearrangement joins TRBV19 to TRBJ1-1; maybe TRBD1 (6 bases). Germline CDR1 reads LNHDA; CDR2 reads SQIVND (reference sequence). V was clipped by 7 bases and J by 1 base, with 16 bases between them. CDR3 length: 15 amino acids. The CDR3 DNA reads TGTGCCAGTAACTTCAGGGGTCCCGGGAACACTGAAGCTTTCTTT. This translates into CASNFRGPGNTEAFF.

The chain employs TRBV30 and TRBJ2-1; 13 bases line up with TRBD2. The J segment lost 9 bases and the V segment lost 2 bases, leaving 7 bases of the junction unmatched. In germline, CDR1 is GTSNPN, CDR2 SVGIG (reference sequence). The CDR3 totals 15 residues. This chain's CDR3 is CAWSQGLAGVSEQFF. Here the CDR3 DNA reads TGTGCCTGGAGTCAAGGACTAGCGGGAGTTAGTGAGCAGTTCTTC.

This clone appeared once. The chain employs TRBV28 and TRBJ1-1, with a weak D call TRBD1 (5 bases). This CDR3 is built from 13 residues. The V gene lost 3 bases and the J gene lost 5 bases, with 10 bases spanning the gap. The germline gives CDR1 MDHEN, CDR2 SYDVKM. The CDR3 region has the DNA TGTGCCAGCAGTTTCGGGGGAAGGACTGAAGCTTTCTTT. It translates to CASSFGGRTEAFF.

The chain couples TRBV11-2 to TRBJ1-1; possibly TRBD1 for D (5 bases). V was clipped by 1 base and J by 4 bases, with 16 bases between them. The length of the CDR3 is 16 residues. Per the germline V gene, CDR1 is SGHAT and CDR2 is FQNNGV. The CDR3 here is CASSLGKGNKGTEAFF. CDR3 DNA sequence: TGTGCCAGCAGCTTAGGTAAGGGGAACAAGGGCACTGAAGCTTTCTTT.

The chain joins TRBV5-6 to TRBJ2-1; a possible D gene is TRBD2 (5 bases). Trimming removed 4 bases at V and 5 bases at J, with 16 bases between. The CDR3 sequence is 15 residues long. Germline V CDR1 and CDR2: SGHDT, YYEEEE. In DNA form, the CDR3 reads TGTGCCAGCAGCCTCACCCCAGCGGCTGACAATGAGCAGTTCTTC. It yields the protein CASSLTPAADNEQFF.